This passage covers 15 T cell receptor beta chains from one sample sequenced in a study of blood T cell repertoires in COVID-19. Using immunoSEQ multiplex PCR, the repertoire was profiled, and TCRdb retains in-frame clones only, with some absent. The sample lists some 80,000 clones; approximately 90% were seen once. The sequenced sample consisted of peripheral blood. The source is a human donor in a cohort sampled during active COVID-19.

This clone turned up a few times. This sequence joins TRBV19 and TRBJ2-3, with D possibly matching TRBD1 (6 bases). The CDR3 has 15 amino acids. CDR1 and CDR2 from the germline V gene are LNHDA and SQIVND (reference sequence). V was shortened by 4 bases and J by 1 base, with 12 bases between the two germline ends. CDR3 amino acids: CASSRQVPGTDTQYF. CDR3 coding DNA: TGTGCCAGTAGTAGACAGGTTCCCGGCACAGATACGCAGTATTTT.

The CDR3 loop reads CASSRQWGNEQFF. DNA for the CDR3: TGCGCCAGCAGCAGACAGTGGGGCAATGAGCAGTTCTTC. The chain links TRBV5-1 to TRBJ2-1; possibly TRBD1 for D (5 bases). CDR1 and CDR2 (germline): SGHRS, YFSETQ. CDR3 length equals 13 residues. V was trimmed by 4 bases and J by 6 bases, leaving 11 bases between them.

The chain carries TRBV5-4 and TRBJ2-3; TRBD2 might be the D (7 bases). The CDR3 has 16 amino acids. Trimming took 3 bases from V and 0 from J, leaving 14 bases between them. Germline V gives CDR1 SGHNT, CDR2 YYREEE (reference sequence). The CDR3, as DNA: TGTGCCAGCAGCTCGGGGGGCAAGACCAGCACAGATACGCAGTATTTT. As protein: CASSSGGKTSTDTQYF.

The CDR3 is CAMRPPGSGELFF. The CDR3, as DNA: TGTGCCATGCGACCTCCAGGGTCCGGGGAGCTGTTTTTT. The chain couples TRBV7-9 to TRBJ2-2; tentative D call: TRBD1 (5 bases). The CDR3 runs to 13 residues. Germline values: CDR1 SEHNR, CDR2 FQNEAQ (reference sequence). V gave up 10 bases and J gave up 6 bases, with 15 bases separating them.

The gene calls are TRBV12-5 and TRBJ2-3; 15 bases agree with TRBD2. The CDR3 loop spans 18 amino acids. Germline V lookup: CDR1 LGHNT, CDR2 FRNRAP. Losses at the gene ends were 1 base for V and 2 bases for J; bases not matched to a gene: 4. The CDR3 reads CASGLGTSGGASTDTQYF. The CDR3, as DNA: TGTGCTAGTGGTTTGGGGACTAGCGGGGGGGCCTCCACAGATACGCAGTATTTT.

The chain has TRBV5-1 and TRBJ2-1, with 8 bases identical to TRBD1. Germline CDR1 SGHRS, CDR2 YFSETQ. The CDR3 loop spans 14 amino acids. V lost 4 bases to trimming and J lost 9 bases; unmatched junction nucleotides: 9. The CDR3 DNA follows: TGCGCCAGCAGCCCAGGGGGCGCGGTGAGTGAGCAGTTCTTC. Translating gives CASSPGGAVSEQFF.

J is TRBJ2-1 and V is TRBV12-5, with TRBD2 matching 9 bases. This CDR3 is built from 17 residues. The germline CDR1 and CDR2 sequences are LGHNT and FRNRAP. V lost 4 bases and J lost 0; bases outside the gene matches: 7. The CDR3 is CASGWTSAGRSYNEQFF. The CDR3 coding sequence is TGTGCTAGTGGTTGGACTAGCGCGGGACGCTCCTACAATGAGCAGTTCTTC. The entire variable domain, with the rest obtained from reference TRBV12-5 and TRBJ2-1, is as follows: DARVTQTPRHKVTEMGQEVTMRCQPILGHNTVFWYRQTMMQGLELLAYFRNRAPLDDSGMPKDRFSAEMPDATLATLKIQPSEPRDSAVYFCASGWTSAGRSYNEQFFGPGTRLTVL.

CDR3 sequence reads: CASSEAAGAGELFF. The CDR3 DNA follows: TGTGCCAGCAGTGAAGCCGCGGGGGCCGGGGAGCTGTTTTTT. The J gene is TRBJ2-2, the V gene TRBV6-1; 7 nucleotides align to TRBD2. Per germline, CDR1 MNHNS and CDR2 SASEGT. CDR3 length: 14 amino acids. V shed 0 bases, J shed 6 bases, and the junction held 1 base outside the gene matches.

This clone was counted a single time. The rearrangement links TRBV5-1 to TRBJ2-1; D perhaps matches TRBD1 (8 bases). Per the germline V gene, CDR1 is SGHRS and CDR2 is YFSETQ. The CDR3 totals 14 residues. With 0 bases removed from V and 8 bases from J, the gap between germline ends came to 12 bases. The CDR3 reads CASSLGTGGDEQFF. In nucleotides, the CDR3 is TGCGCCAGCAGCTTGGGAACAGGGGGGGATGAGCAGTTCTTC.

This rearrangement joins TRBV30 to TRBJ1-2, with D perhaps matching TRBD1 (5 bases). Trimming cost V 2 bases and J 7 bases, with 8 bases left between them. Germline loops: CDR1 GTSNPN, CDR2 SVGIG (reference sequence). CDR3 length: 11 amino acids. CDR3 DNA: TGTGCCTGGAGTTCGGGGGGTGGCTACACCTTC. Encoded protein: CAWSSGGGYTF.

The V and J genes are TRBV6-2 or TRBV6-3 and TRBJ2-5; maybe TRBD1 (6 bases). Trimming left V 6 bases short and J 4 bases short, with 24 bases between. The CDR3 length is 17 residues. CDR1 and CDR2 (germline): MNHEY, SVGEGT. The CDR3 sequence is CASSLQGTRNSRETQYF. CDR3 nucleotide sequence: TGTGCCAGCAGCCTACAAGGGACAAGAAATAGCAGAGAGACCCAGTACTTC.

This clone was counted a single time. J is TRBJ2-7 and V is TRBV7-6, with 7 nucleotides matching TRBD2. Germline CDR1 reads SGHVS; CDR2 reads FNYEAQ. After removal of 5 bases from V and 4 bases from J, the junction contained 11 bases not matched to a gene. The CDR3 spans 15 residues. The CDR3 coding sequence is TGTGCCAGCAGCGTTGACACGGGACTAACATACGAGCAGTACTTC. Its protein product is CASSVDTGLTYEQYF.

The V call is TRBV4-3, the J call TRBJ1-3; D not certain. The CDR3 covers 15 residues. Trimming cost V 0 bases and J 0 bases, with 6 bases left between them. CDR1 is LGHNA and CDR2 is YSLEER in the germline V gene. The CDR3 bases are TGCGCCAGCAGCCAAGATTCGGTCTCTGGAAACACCATATATTTT. It encodes CASSQDSVSGNTIYF.

The gene calls are TRBV5-5 and TRBJ1-5; 7 nucleotides agree with TRBD1. V was pared by 1 base and J by 4 bases, with 5 bases of the junction left unmatched. The CDR3 totals 15 residues. The germline V gene has CDR1 SGHKS and CDR2 YYEKEE (reference sequence). CDR3 protein: CASSLSTGVNQPQHF. Written as DNA, the CDR3 is TGTGCCAGCAGCTTGAGCACAGGGGTTAATCAGCCCCAGCATTTT.

CDR3 coding DNA: TGTGCCAGCAGTCCGATCACAGGGGCTCGATACGAGCAGTACTTC. This translates into CASSPITGARYEQYF. The V call is TRBV6-5, the J call TRBJ2-7, with 7 positions matching TRBD1. The CDR3 consists of 15 residues. Trimming cost V 5 bases and J 4 bases; bases outside gene matches: 11. Germline-derived CDR1 and CDR2 are MNHEY and SVGAGI.